These T cell receptor beta chains were read from a single sample in a study of blood T cell repertoires in COVID-19. The repertoire was sequenced with immunoSEQ multiplex PCR; TCRdb's copy has only in-frame clones and lacks some. This sample yields some 97,000 clones, of which approximately 81% are seen a single time; over 10% belongs to the top ten. The sequenced sample was peripheral blood. All receptors come from a human donor in a cohort sampled during active COVID-19. CDR3s include the opening cysteine and the closing phenylalanine or tryptophan. The D gene is left open where the match is weak. Not every row has a clone size; where given, it reads once, few, many or a size class.

TRBV5-1,TRBJ2-7,.,TRBD1,CASSLGGQYYEQYF,TGCGCCAGCAGCTTGGGGGGACAGTACTACGAGCAGTACTTC
TRBV4-1,TRBJ1-5,.,TRBD1,CASSQGDSMSNQPQHF,TGCGCCAGCAGCCAAGGGGACAGTATGAGCAATCAGCCCCAGCATTTT
TRBV10-3,TRBJ1-6,.,TRBD1,CASALGQAENSPLHF,TGTGCATCCGCACTGGGACAGGCTGAAAATTCACCCCTCCACTTT
TRBV7-2,TRBJ2-3,.,.,CASSLDGGTDTQYF,TGTGCCAGCAGCTTAGATGGAGGAACAGATACGCAGTATTTT
TRBV15,TRBJ1-1,.,TRBD1,CATSRDDRQGGWLNTEAFF,TGTGCCACCAGCAGAGATGACCGACAGGGGGGATGGTTGAACACTGAAGCTTTCTTT
TRBV6-2/TRBV6-3,TRBJ1-6,once,.,CASSTFRDTNSPLHF,TGTGCCAGCAGTACCTTCCGGGACACTAATTCACCCCTCCACTTT
TRBV7-8,TRBJ2-7,.,.,CASSLVGSGYEQYF,TGTGCCAGCAGCTTAGTAGGTAGCGGTTACGAGCAGTACTTC
TRBV6-2/TRBV6-3,TRBJ2-7,.,TRBD2,CASSLGLAGGRSYEQYF,TGTGCCAGCAGTTTGGGACTAGCGGGAGGGCGGTCCTACGAGCAGTACTTC
TRBV6-5,TRBJ2-5,.,TRBD2,CASRAPGGQETQYF,TGTGCCAGCAGGGCACCGGGGGGCCAAGAGACCCAGTACTTC
TRBV12-5,TRBJ2-7,.,.,CASGLNSPSKSEQYF,TGTGCTAGTGGTCTGAATTCCCCATCTAAGTCGGAGCAGTACTTC
TRBV10-3,TRBJ1-2,.,TRBD1,CAISGTGTAYGYTF,TGTGCCATCAGTGGCACCGGGACAGCTTATGGCTACACCTTC
TRBV5-6,TRBJ1-3,.,TRBD1,CASSRDRGSGNTIYF,TGTGCCAGCAGCCGGGACAGGGGGTCTGGAAACACCATATATTTT
TRBV30,TRBJ2-5,.,.,CAWSPGGGSVETQYF,TGTGCCTGGAGCCCGGGCGGAGGTTCTGTTGAGACCCAGTACTTC
TRBV7-2,TRBJ1-2,.,TRBD1,CASSVGTGGAIYGYTF,TGTGCCAGCAGCGTCGGGACAGGGGGCGCGATCTATGGCTACACCTTC
TRBV5-4,TRBJ2-7,.,TRBD1,CASSLAGGQGFYEQYF,TGTGCCAGCAGCTTGGCCGGGGGACAGGGTTTCTACGAGCAGTACTTC
TRBV7-9,TRBJ2-5,.,TRBD2,CASSLARGAGETQYF,TGTGCCAGCAGCTTAGCGCGCGGAGCGGGGGAGACCCAGTACTTC
TRBV7-2,TRBJ1-2,.,TRBD1,CASSLDGQGVGYTF,TGTGCCAGCAGCTTAGACGGACAGGGGGTGGGTTACACCTTC
TRBV10-3,TRBJ2-3,.,.,CAISWSGDTQYF,TGTGCCATCAGTTGGAGTGGGGATACGCAGTATTTT
TRBV9,TRBJ2-7,.,TRBD1,CASSARTGAYEQYF,TGTGCCAGCAGCGCAAGGACAGGGGCCTACGAGCAGTACTTC
TRBV9,TRBJ2-2,few,.,CASSVTDTTGELFF,TGTGCCAGCAGCGTCACTGACACCACCGGGGAGCTGTTTTTT
TRBV6-5,TRBJ2-2,.,TRBD2,CASSRGRTNTGELFF,TGTGCCAGCAGCCGCGGGAGGACTAACACCGGGGAGCTGTTTTTT
TRBV19,TRBJ1-3,.,.,CASRTTVSGNTIYF,TGTGCCAGTAGGACGACAGTTTCTGGAAACACCATATATTTT
TRBV18,TRBJ2-3,.,TRBD2,CASSPVMSSGRNTDTQYF,TGTGCCAGCTCACCAGTCATGTCTAGCGGGAGGAACACAGATACGCAGTATTTT
TRBV19,TRBJ2-1,.,.,CASTKAGRQLNEQFF,TGTGCCAGTACCAAAGCGGGCCGACAACTCAATGAGCAGTTCTTC
TRBV6-5,TRBJ1-5,few,.,CASRRNQPQHF,TGTGCCAGCAGGAGGAATCAGCCCCAGCATTTT
TRBV7-9,TRBJ2-7,.,.,CASSPEASVVRYEQYF,TGTGCCAGCAGCCCCGAGGCTAGCGTTGTGAGATACGAGCAGTACTTC
TRBV19,TRBJ1-2,.,TRBD1,CASSTQTGSSSGYTF,TGTGCCAGTAGTACGCAGACAGGGAGCAGCTCTGGCTACACCTTC
TRBV6-6,TRBJ2-3,.,.,CASWDFTDTQYF,TGTGCCTCGTGGGACTTTACAGATACGCAGTATTTT
TRBV7-2,TRBJ2-1,.,.,CASSFSGEQFF,TGTGCCAGCAGCTTTTCCGGTGAGCAGTTCTTC
TRBV18,TRBJ2-2,.,TRBD2,CASSRELAEITGELFF,TGTGCCAGCTCACGGGAACTAGCGGAGATCACCGGGGAGCTGTTTTTT
TRBV27,TRBJ2-3,.,TRBD2,CASSLSGVGDTQYF,TGTGCCAGCAGTCTTAGCGGGGTGGGAGATACGCAGTATTTT
TRBV7-9,TRBJ1-3,.,.,CASSFSAGNTIYF,TGTGCCAGCAGCTTTTCGGCTGGAAACACCATATATTTT
TRBV14,TRBJ1-2,.,.,CASSLREGFYGYTF,TGTGCCAGCAGCCTAAGGGAGGGCTTCTATGGCTACACCTTC
TRBV2,TRBJ2-7,.,TRBD2,CASRPGGRYEQYF,TGTGCCAGCAGACCGGGGGGACGGTACGAGCAGTACTTC
TRBV4-3,TRBJ2-5,.,TRBD2,CASSPGPRGVETQYF,TGCGCCAGCAGCCCGGGACCCCGGGGGGTTGAGACCCAGTACTTC
TRBV6-2/TRBV6-3,TRBJ1-2,.,.,CASSPTGPGYTF,TGTGCCAGCAGCCCCACAGGGCCCGGCTACACCTTC
TRBV2,TRBJ1-5,few,.,CASSRGSNQPQHF,TGTGCCAGCAGTAGAGGGAGCAATCAGCCCCAGCATTTT
TRBV30,TRBJ1-2,once,TRBD1,CAWSVQGAGGYTF,TGTGCCTGGAGTGTTCAGGGGGCGGGTGGCTACACCTTC
TRBV5-1,TRBJ2-1,.,.,CASSGSVLSYNEQFF,TGCGCCAGCAGCGGAAGCGTACTATCCTACAATGAGCAGTTCTTC
TRBV11-2,TRBJ1-1,few,TRBD1,CASRPGQGRAEAFF,TGTGCCAGCAGGCCGGGACAGGGGCGAGCTGAAGCTTTCTTT
TRBV23-1,TRBJ2-7,few,.,CASSQPPVVEQYF,TGCGCCAGCAGTCAACCCCCGGTCGTGGAGCAGTACTTC
TRBV4-3,TRBJ2-3,.,TRBD2,CASSQGSGKGTDTQYF,TGCGCCAGCAGCCAGGGTAGCGGGAAGGGAACAGATACGCAGTATTTT
TRBV11-2,TRBJ2-7,.,.,CASSFIEYEQYF,TGTGCCAGCAGCTTCATAGAATACGAGCAGTACTTC
TRBV5-8,TRBJ2-3,.,TRBD1,CASSSPLRGRVTDTQYF,TGTGCCAGCAGCTCTCCCCTCAGGGGGCGCGTCACAGATACGCAGTATTTT
TRBV27,TRBJ2-3,.,TRBD2,CASSYERGGSDTQYF,TGTGCCAGCAGCTACGAGCGGGGGGGGTCCGATACGCAGTATTTT
TRBV7-2,TRBJ2-5,.,.,CASSSLGRIPETQYF,TGTGCCAGCAGCTCACTAGGGCGGATCCCAGAGACCCAGTACTTC
TRBV9,TRBJ2-1,.,.,CATSTGGHEQFF,TGTGCCACATCCACGGGGGGCCATGAGCAGTTCTTC
TRBV18,TRBJ1-3,.,.,CASSPNSSGNTIYF,TGTGCCAGCTCACCAAACAGCTCTGGAAACACCATATATTTT
TRBV25-1,TRBJ2-2,.,.,CASARMRVAKTNTGELFF,TGTGCCAGCGCGAGGATGAGGGTGGCTAAAACGAACACCGGGGAGCTGTTTTTT
TRBV7-2,TRBJ2-6,.,.,CASSLGGPGANVLTF,TGTGCCAGCAGCTTAGGTGGGCCAGGGGCCAACGTCCTGACTTTC
TRBV5-5,TRBJ1-1,.,.,CASSLYRDTRGTEAFF,TGTGCCAGCAGCTTGTACCGGGACACGAGGGGGACTGAAGCTTTCTTT
TRBV11-2,TRBJ2-1,.,TRBD2,CASRKLAGGSNEQFF,TGTGCCAGCAGGAAACTAGCGGGAGGATCCAATGAGCAGTTCTTC